This T cell receptor (beta chain) was recovered during a study of T-cell memory formation after mild COVID-19. V trimming: 6 bases; J trimming: 5 bases; junction bases outside the gene matches: 4. CDR1 and CDR2 from the germline V gene are LGHDT and YNNKEL (reference sequence). The CDR3 length is 12 residues. Findings of the study overall: Contracting clones from day 15 to 85 showed balanced CD4/CD8; later expanders favored CD4+. The pre-infection memory compartment contained some responding clones, suggesting cross-reactive memory joined. Among CD4+ contracting clones, most were CM and EM, and CD8+ ones EMRA.

cDNA libraries for TCR alpha and TCR beta, carrying sample barcodes and UMIs, came from 5'RACE with constant-segment primers. TCRdb itself ran the 5' RACE reads through MiXCR, one entry per CDR3 protein. The sample carries around 300,000 distinct CDR3 sequences, 13% to 15% recorded once. This clonotype was counted only a few times. Its antigen is unidentified. The clonotype originates from a man younger than 35 who had mild COVID-19 (a few samples of this study predate the infection). Cell type and time point are not known. The V gene is TRBV3-1, the J gene TRBJ2-7; 7 bases line up with TRBD2. The sequencing sample was made of PBMCs or a T cell subset sorted from them (not recorded which). CDR3 coding DNA: TGTGCCAGCAGGCGGGGGATCCACGAGCAGTACTTC. Translating it yields CASRRGIHEQYF.